This entry concerns a single TCR beta chain. Its antigen remains unknown. These data belong to a study of graft-versus-host responses after intestinal transplantation. In the study overall: Transplants given to recipients were multivisceral, liver-intestinal, or isolated intestinal. Every one of the recipients received anti-thymocyte globulin induction and afterwards took tacrolimus and steroids for three to four years.

Study-level results: Declining HvG levels early post-transplant were linked to peak circulating GvH clone levels. Marrow from the recipient contained GvH clones, some of which had appeared first in ileum or blood.

The data were produced by immunoSEQ multiplex PCR, yet TCRdb's version contains in-frame clones alone and is incomplete. The sample yields over 120,000 clones, about nine tenths seen once. The TCR sequence derives from a human donor who received an intestinal transplant. The material sequenced was unstimulated CD4+ T cells sorted from spleen or lymph node cells, taken before intestinal transplant.

In DNA, the CDR3 is TGTGCCAGCACTTACAGGGGAGGAGAGACCCAGTACTTC. This gives the protein CASTYRGGETQYF. The J gene is TRBJ2-5, the V gene TRBV5-4, with D possibly matching TRBD1 (7 bases). The CDR3 totals 13 residues. In germline, CDR1 is SGHNT, CDR2 YYREEE (reference sequence). V lost 6 bases to trimming and J lost 4 bases, with 13 bases between them.